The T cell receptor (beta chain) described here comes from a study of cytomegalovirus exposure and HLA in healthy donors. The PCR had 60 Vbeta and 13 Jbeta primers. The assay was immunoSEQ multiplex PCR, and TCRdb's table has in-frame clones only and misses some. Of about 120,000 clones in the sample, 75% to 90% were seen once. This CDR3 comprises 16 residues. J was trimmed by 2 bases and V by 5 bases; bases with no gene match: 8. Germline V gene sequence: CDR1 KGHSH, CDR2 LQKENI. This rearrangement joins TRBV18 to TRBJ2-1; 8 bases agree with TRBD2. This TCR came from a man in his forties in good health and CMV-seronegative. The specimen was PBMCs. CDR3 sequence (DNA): TGTGCCAGCTCATCGACCGGGACTAGGACCTACAATGAGCAGTTCTTC. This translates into CASSSTGTRTYNEQFF.